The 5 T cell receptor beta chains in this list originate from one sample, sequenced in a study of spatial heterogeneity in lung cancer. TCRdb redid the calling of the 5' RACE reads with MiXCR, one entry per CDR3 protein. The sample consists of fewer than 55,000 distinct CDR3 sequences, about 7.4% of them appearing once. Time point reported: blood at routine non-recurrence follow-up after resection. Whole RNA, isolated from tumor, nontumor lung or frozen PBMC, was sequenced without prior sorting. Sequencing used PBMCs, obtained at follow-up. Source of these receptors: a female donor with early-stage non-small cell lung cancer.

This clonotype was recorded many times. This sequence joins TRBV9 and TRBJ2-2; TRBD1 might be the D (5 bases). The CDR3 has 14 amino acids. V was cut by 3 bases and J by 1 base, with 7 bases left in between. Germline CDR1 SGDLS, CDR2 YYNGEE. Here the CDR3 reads CASSAQVNTGELFF. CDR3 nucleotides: TGTGCCAGCAGCGCACAGGTGAACACCGGGGAGCTGTTTTTT.

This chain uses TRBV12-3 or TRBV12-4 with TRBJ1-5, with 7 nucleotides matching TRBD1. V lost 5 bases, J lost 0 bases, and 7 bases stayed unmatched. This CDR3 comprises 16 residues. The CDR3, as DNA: TGTGCCAGCAGTCCACAGGGGACCTATAGCAATCAGCCCCAGCATTTT. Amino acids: CASSPQGTYSNQPQHF.

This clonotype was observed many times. The CDR3 protein is CASSLHRLDTFF. DNA for the CDR3: TGTGCCAGCAGCTTACATCGATTGGACACGTTCTTC. The chain recombines TRBV7-9 with TRBJ2-1; tentatively, D is TRBD1 (5 bases). CDR3 length: 12 amino acids. V shed 2 bases and J shed 15 bases, with 14 bases lying between them. The germline CDR1 and CDR2 sequences are SEHNR and FQNEAQ (reference sequence).

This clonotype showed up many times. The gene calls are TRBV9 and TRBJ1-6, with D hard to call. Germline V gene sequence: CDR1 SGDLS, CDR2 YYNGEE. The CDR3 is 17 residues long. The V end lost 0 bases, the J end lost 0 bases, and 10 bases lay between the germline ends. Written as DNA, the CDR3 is TGTGCCAGCAGCGTAGAGATAGAAAGCTCCTATAATTCACCCCTCCACTTT. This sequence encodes CASSVEIESSYNSPLHF.

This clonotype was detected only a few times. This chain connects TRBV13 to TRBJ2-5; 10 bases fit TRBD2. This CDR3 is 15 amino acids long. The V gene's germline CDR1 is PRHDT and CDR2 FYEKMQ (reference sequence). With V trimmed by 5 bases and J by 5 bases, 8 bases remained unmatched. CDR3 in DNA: TGTGCCAGCAGCCTCGTAGCGGGGGGTTGGGAGACCCAGTACTTC. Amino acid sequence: CASSLVAGGWETQYF.